The 25 T cell receptor beta chains below were found in one sample sequenced in a study of cytomegalovirus exposure and HLA in healthy donors. PCR employed 60 Vbeta and 13 Jbeta primers. The assay was immunoSEQ multiplex PCR, and TCRdb's table has in-frame clones only and misses some. The sample holds roughly 99,000 clones, 55% to 85% seen once. The sequencing sample was made of PBMCs. Receptor source: a man younger than 40 in good health and CMV-seronegative.

The V call is TRBV2, the J call TRBJ1-1, with TRBD1 identical over 8 bases. Germline CDR1 SNHLY, CDR2 FYNNEI. J gave up 7 bases and V 5 bases, and 6 bases lay outside the gene matches. The CDR3 runs to 13 residues. CDR3 residues: CASSTGGVGEAFF. CDR3 bases: TGTGCCAGCAGTACAGGGGGAGTCGGTGAAGCTTTCTTT.

The chain joins TRBV7-9 to TRBJ2-7, with unresolved D. The germline V and J ends were trimmed by 3 bases and 4 bases, with 7 bases remaining between them. The CDR3 has 12 amino acids. Germline-derived CDR1 and CDR2 are SEHNR and FQNEAQ (reference sequence). The chain's CDR3 is CASSLRQYEQYF. Here the CDR3 DNA reads TGTGCCAGCAGCTTGCGGCAGTACGAGCAGTACTTC.

The count of this clone is one. The V call is TRBV4-1, the J call TRBJ2-1; D remains ambiguous. Trimming removed 4 bases at V and 2 bases at J, with 12 bases between. The CDR3 has 15 residues. Germline V gene data show CDR1 as MGHRA and CDR2 as YSYEKL. The chain's CDR3 is CASSPDARAYNEQFF. CDR3 DNA sequence: TGCGCCAGCAGCCCAGACGCCCGGGCCTACAATGAGCAGTTCTTC.

This chain joins TRBV27 and TRBJ2-7; possibly TRBD2 for D (5 bases). This CDR3 is built from 13 residues. V lost 4 bases, J lost 4 bases, and 11 bases lay in between. Per germline, CDR1 MNHEY and CDR2 SMNVEV (reference sequence). CDR3 nucleotide sequence: TGTGCCAGCAGTTCCGGACTTGGATACGAGCAGTACTTC. Translation gives CASSSGLGYEQYF.

The chain uses TRBV19 and TRBJ2-5; D is possibly TRBD1 (6 bases). The CDR3 loop spans 13 amino acids. Germline V gene lookup returns CDR1 LNHDA and CDR2 SQIVND (reference sequence). The V gene lost 9 bases and the J gene lost 2 bases, with 13 bases spanning the gap. The CDR3 reads CASRGRGQETQYF. CDR3 nucleotides: TGTGCCAGCCGTGGAAGGGGGCAAGAGACCCAGTACTTC.

The chain recombines TRBV29-1 with TRBJ1-1, with 8 nucleotides matching TRBD1. This CDR3 has 13 amino acids. V trimming: 7 bases; J trimming: 2 bases; junction bases outside the gene matches: 6. Germline V gene lookup returns CDR1 SQVTM and CDR2 ANQGSEA. The CDR3 is CSARDRSNTEAFF. As DNA, the CDR3 is TGCAGCGCGAGGGACAGGAGTAACACTGAAGCTTTCTTT.

This chain uses TRBV7-7 with TRBJ2-5; perhaps TRBD1 as D (6 bases). Germline loops: CDR1 SSHAT, CDR2 FNYEAQ (reference sequence). The CDR3 length is 14 residues. V dropped 7 bases and J dropped 4 bases, with 16 bases sitting between them. CDR3 DNA sequence: TGTGCCAGCACGAGGGTGGGCAGGGGAGAGACCCAGTACTTC. Amino acids: CASTRVGRGETQYF.

The V call is TRBV19, the J call TRBJ2-3; 8 bases are a match to TRBD2. V was pared by 8 bases and J by 1 base, with 2 bases of the junction left unmatched. The CDR3 sequence is 13 residues long. Looked up from germline, CDR1 is LNHDA and CDR2 is SQIVND (reference sequence). The CDR3, as DNA: TGTGCCAGTGGTAGCGGGGGCACAGATACGCAGTATTTT. Translating it yields CASGSGGTDTQYF.

This chain connects TRBV2 to TRBJ1-2; possible D gene TRBD1, 5 bases. The V end was cut by 5 bases, the J end by 8 bases, with 18 bases between. CDR1 is SNHLY and CDR2 is FYNNEI in the germline V gene. The CDR3 covers 14 residues. This CDR3 is CASSLGAGYKGYTF. In nucleotides, the CDR3 is TGTGCCAGCAGTTTAGGGGCAGGTTATAAAGGCTACACCTTC.

This clone showed up just a few times. The V and J genes are TRBV4-2 and TRBJ2-2, with 8 positions matching TRBD2. From germline, CDR1 is LGHNA and CDR2 YNFKEQ. This CDR3 region has 18 residues. V dropped 2 bases and J dropped 0; count of bases not matched to a gene: 8. In DNA, the CDR3 is TGTGCCAGCAGCCAAAGGGGGACGGGGGGGCCGAACACCGGGGAGCTGTTTTTT. It specifies CASSQRGTGGPNTGELFF.

V usage is TRBV7-9 and J usage is TRBJ1-5, with a weak D call TRBD1 (5 bases). This CDR3 has 14 residues. Germline V lookup: CDR1 SEHNR, CDR2 FQNEAQ (reference sequence). V lost 4 bases and J 6 bases, leaving 13 bases between the germline ends. CDR3 sequence reads: CASSSTAGVQPQHF. CDR3 DNA sequence: TGTGCCAGCAGCTCAACGGCGGGGGTTCAGCCCCAGCATTTT.

V and J are TRBV7-9 and TRBJ1-1; D unresolved. V was clipped by 6 bases and J by 8 bases, with 16 bases between them. The CDR3 extends over 13 amino acids. Germline V CDR1 and CDR2: SEHNR, FQNEAQ (reference sequence). DNA of the CDR3: TGTGCCAGCAGACCGACGGCGGGGAGAGAAGCTTTCTTT. Translated, it gives CASRPTAGREAFF.

This chain connects TRBV7-3 to TRBJ2-7; TRBD1 matches 10 bases. Germline V lookup: CDR1 SGHTA, CDR2 FQGTGA. The V segment lost 0 bases and the J segment 3 bases; nucleotides outside the gene matches: 2. The CDR3 has 15 amino acids. DNA for the CDR3: TGTGCCAGCAGCTTAACGGGACAGGGGAACTACGAGCAGTACTTC. It encodes CASSLTGQGNYEQYF.

V and J are TRBV7-9 and TRBJ2-1, with 16 positions matching TRBD2. The length of the CDR3 is 16 residues. Trimming at V came to 5 bases and at J to 7 bases, leaving 5 bases not matched to a gene. Germline V gene data show CDR1 as SEHNR and CDR2 as FQNEAQ (reference sequence). The CDR3 loop reads CASSLGLAGGLNEQFF. The CDR3 nucleotides read TGTGCCAGCAGCCTGGGACTAGCGGGGGGGCTGAATGAGCAGTTCTTC.

The chain employs TRBV4-2 and TRBJ1-3, with a possible D match to TRBD1 (5 bases). Germline assignment: CDR1 LGHNA and CDR2 YNFKEQ. The CDR3 runs 15 residues. Trimming removed 5 bases at V and 3 bases at J, with 14 bases between. The CDR3 is CASSAGLAVGNTIYF. DNA for the CDR3: TGTGCCAGCAGCGCGGGACTAGCGGTTGGAAACACCATATATTTT.

V is TRBV28 and J is TRBJ2-1; D gene unclear. This CDR3 comprises 11 residues. Germline V gene sequence: CDR1 MDHEN, CDR2 SYDVKM. The germline V and J ends were trimmed by 9 bases and 5 bases, with 8 bases remaining between them. CDR3: CASTIHNEQFF. The CDR3 DNA reads as TGTGCCAGTACAATTCACAATGAGCAGTTCTTC.

The chain uses TRBV6-5 and TRBJ2-2, with a tentative D call TRBD1 (5 bases). Germline V gene data show CDR1 as MNHEY and CDR2 as SVGAGI. Trimming left V 6 bases short and J 3 bases short, with 8 bases between. The CDR3 is 13 amino acids. In DNA, the CDR3 is TGTGCCAGCAGAGCAGGGTACACCGGGGAGCTGTTTTTT. It translates to CASRAGYTGELFF.

This chain connects TRBV2 to TRBJ1-5; D ambiguous. The CDR3 contains 15 residues. V lost 0 bases, J lost 3 bases, and 9 bases lay in between. Germline CDR1 and CDR2: SNHLY and FYNNEI. CDR3 sequence reads: CASSEAGRLNQPQHF. The CDR3, as DNA: TGTGCCAGCAGTGAAGCTGGCAGACTCAATCAGCCCCAGCATTTT.

The chain has TRBV30 and TRBJ2-1, with a weak D call TRBD1 (5 bases). In germline, CDR1 is GTSNPN, CDR2 SVGIG (reference sequence). The CDR3 sequence is 13 residues long. Trimming took off 0 bases at V and 6 bases at J, with 9 bases between the two ends. The CDR3 protein is CAWSVWGSNEQFF. CDR3 DNA sequence: TGTGCCTGGAGTGTATGGGGCAGCAATGAGCAGTTCTTC.

The rearrangement joins TRBV5-4 to TRBJ2-3, with D possibly TRBD2 on 5 matching bases. The length of the CDR3 is 14 residues. Germline V gene sequence: CDR1 SGHNT, CDR2 YYREEE (reference sequence). The V end lost 2 bases, the J end lost 0 bases, and 7 bases lay between the germline ends. The CDR3 DNA reads as TGTGCCAGCAGCTTTCGGGGAAGCACAGATACGCAGTATTTT. This encodes CASSFRGSTDTQYF.

In DNA form, the CDR3 reads TGTGCTAGTGGTTCCCCCTCAGAGCCTAAGGAGGATGAGCAGTTCTTC. The encoded protein is CASGSPSEPKEDEQFF. The rearrangement links TRBV12-5 to TRBJ2-1; TRBD2 might be the D (5 bases). Per the germline V gene, CDR1 is LGHNT and CDR2 is FRNRAP. Trimming removed 4 bases from V and 8 bases from J, with 21 bases in between. This CDR3 is 16 amino acids long.

The chain couples TRBV29-1 to TRBJ2-3; TRBD2 matches 11 bases. Looked up from germline, CDR1 is SQVTM and CDR2 is ANQGSEA. J was trimmed by 5 bases and V by 7 bases; bases with no gene match: 5. This CDR3 has 13 residues. CDR3 loop: CSAHGLAGDTQYF. CDR3 DNA: TGCAGCGCTCACGGACTAGCGGGAGATACGCAGTATTTT.

The chain joins TRBV19 to TRBJ1-1, with a tentative D call TRBD1 (5 bases). The ends were cut back, 6 bases at V and 4 bases at J, with 15 bases in the middle. The V gene's germline CDR1 is LNHDA and CDR2 SQIVND (reference sequence). CDR3 length: 14 amino acids. The CDR3 reads CASREDNFGTEAFF. The CDR3 region has the DNA TGTGCCAGTAGAGAGGACAACTTTGGCACTGAAGCTTTCTTT.

The chain joins TRBV14 to TRBJ2-1; 7 bases map to TRBD2. J was trimmed by 5 bases and V by 4 bases; bases with no gene match: 11. This CDR3 region has 16 residues. Germline values: CDR1 SGHDN, CDR2 FVKESK. CDR3 protein: CASSLGAGRVDNEQFF. For the CDR3, the DNA is TGTGCCAGCAGCCTAGGGGCGGGGAGGGTCGACAATGAGCAGTTCTTC.

The rearrangement joins TRBV28 to TRBJ2-1, with D possibly being TRBD2 (5 bases). The CDR3 is 15 residues long. CDR1 and CDR2 from the germline V gene are MDHEN and SYDVKM. V was shortened by 6 bases and J by 8 bases, with 20 bases between the two germline ends. The CDR3 protein is CASSTTRRYGDEQFF. CDR3 DNA sequence: TGTGCCAGCAGCACCACTCGACGTTACGGGGATGAGCAGTTCTTC. The whole variable domain, filled in from reference TRBV28 and TRBJ2-1, reads DVKVTQSSRYLVKRTGEKVFLECVQDMDHENMFWYRQDPGLGLRLIYFSYDVKMKEKGDIPEGYSVSREKKERFSLILESASTNQTSMYLCASSTTRRYGDEQFFGPGTRLTVL.